Below, 26 T cell receptor beta chains from the same sample are listed, as sequenced in a study of T cells in Graves' hyperthyroidism and ophthalmopathy. The CDR3 regions of TCR beta were amplified from RNA transcripts. The HTBI primer set served for first-round RT-PCR of the TCR CDR3. Via MiXCR, TCRdb re-called the multiplex PCR reads, giving one row per CDR3 protein. The sample includes 350,000 to 400,000 distinct CDR3 sequences, 15% to 20% seen only once; the top ten take around 3.4%. Sequencing was done on a sample of blood. The receptors were sampled from a young woman with Graves' hyperthyroidism.

Concerning this clonotype itself: Possible read error: a much larger clone is one base away. The rearrangement joins TRBV12-3 or TRBV12-4 to TRBJ2-2; weak D call: TRBD1 (6 bases). The CDR3 runs to 14 residues. Trimming removed 10 bases at V and 6 bases at J, with 18 bases between. The CDR3 loop reads CAITQGGRAGELFF. CDR3 coding DNA: TGTGCCATCACACAGGGTGGTAGAGCCGGGGAGCTGTTTTTT.

This rearrangement joins TRBV11-2 to TRBJ2-1, with D possibly being TRBD2 (6 bases). V was trimmed by 0 bases and J by 13 bases, leaving 28 bases between them. The CDR3 contains 18 residues. Germline V gives CDR1 SGHAT, CDR2 FQNNGV. The DNA for the CDR3 is TGTGCCAGCAGCTTAGATACCCCTCCGGTGTTAGTCGGGGGTTCCCAGTTCTTC. Amino acid sequence: CASSLDTPPVLVGGSQFF.

This clonotype was seen repeatedly, ten times or more. The CDR3 region has the DNA TGTGCCAGCTCACGAGCAGGGGGCCAGCCCCAGCATTTT. The encoded protein is CASSRAGGQPQHF. The chain has TRBV18 and TRBJ1-5; 8 bases are a match to TRBD1. Germline loops: CDR1 KGHSH, CDR2 LQKENI. The CDR3 is made up of 13 amino acids. J was trimmed by 7 bases and V by 4 bases; bases with no gene match: 3.

This clonotype occurred many times. The chain has TRBV2 and TRBJ2-7; D is undetermined. Per the germline V gene, CDR1 is SNHLY and CDR2 is FYNNEI. Trimming removed 5 bases at V and 0 bases at J, with 14 bases between. There are 15 residues in the CDR3. CDR3 region: CASSPPLATSYEQYF. CDR3 bases: TGTGCCAGCAGTCCCCCCTTGGCGACCTCCTACGAGCAGTACTTC.

This chain uses TRBV18 with TRBJ2-7, with D perhaps assigned TRBD1 or TRBD2 (5 bases each). Trimming cost V 3 bases and J 2 bases, with 17 bases left between them. The CDR3 runs 16 residues. CDR1 KGHSH and CDR2 LQKENI come from the germline V gene. CDR3 bases: TGTGCCAGCTCACCGACTCTCGGGACCGGACCCTACGAGCAGTACTTC. Protein sequence: CASSPTLGTGPYEQYF.

This clonotype appeared a few times. The chain links TRBV24-1 to TRBJ2-2; no firm D call. There are 10 residues in the CDR3. CDR1 is KGHDR, CDR2 SFDVKD, per germline. Trimming cost V 10 bases and J 6 bases, with 5 bases left between them. The CDR3 here is CATGAGELFF. CDR3 coding DNA: TGTGCCACTGGGGCCGGGGAGCTGTTTTTT.

The genes are TRBV15 and TRBJ1-2; 9 bases align to TRBD1. The germline CDR1 and CDR2 sequences are LNHNV and YYDKDF (reference sequence). The CDR3 is made up of 16 amino acids. V dropped 3 bases and J dropped 2; count of bases not matched to a gene: 7. In DNA, the CDR3 is TGTGCCACCAGCAGGGGGCTGGGACAGGGCAACTATGGCTACACCTTC. Its translation is CATSRGLGQGNYGYTF. The full variable domain, completed using reference TRBV15 and TRBJ1-2, is DAMVIQNPRYQVTQFGKPVTLSCSQTLNHNVMYWYQQKSSQAPKLLFHYYDKDFNNEADTPDNFQSRRPNTSFCFLDIRSPGLGDTAMYLCATSRGLGQGNYGYTFGSGTRLTVV.

This clonotype was seen repeatedly, ten times or more. This chain links TRBV5-1 with TRBJ1-2; 7 bases are a match to TRBD1. This CDR3 has 14 amino acids. V gave up 4 bases and J gave up 4 bases; unmatched junction bases: 7. CDR1 is SGHRS and CDR2 is YFSETQ in the germline V gene. In DNA form, the CDR3 reads TGCGCCAGCAGCCCCCCGGGACAGACCTATGGCTACACCTTC. Amino acids: CASSPPGQTYGYTF.

The rearrangement links TRBV12-3 or TRBV12-4 to TRBJ2-6; no reliable D call. The CDR3 sequence is 13 residues long. The V gene lost 10 bases and the J gene lost 0 bases, with 7 bases spanning the gap. CDR3 sequence: CATVNSGANVLTF. Written as DNA, the CDR3 is TGTGCCACCGTGAACTCTGGGGCCAACGTCCTGACTTTC.

This clonotype was seen repeatedly, ten times or more. This chain links TRBV11-3 with TRBJ1-1; D is perhaps TRBD1 (6 bases). V was shortened by 5 bases and J by 7 bases, with 14 bases between the two germline ends. The CDR3 loop spans 13 amino acids. Per germline, CDR1 SGHNT and CDR2 YENEEA. CDR3 DNA sequence: TGTGCCAGCAGCGCGGACAGATCTCTTGAAGCTTTCTTT. This translates into CASSADRSLEAFF.

This clonotype was counted ten times or more. This sequence joins TRBV20-1 and TRBJ1-1; maybe TRBD1 (6 bases). V was trimmed by 0 bases and J by 12 bases, leaving 26 bases between them. The germline gives CDR1 DFQATT, CDR2 SNEGSKA (reference sequence). CDR3 length: 16 amino acids. The CDR3 reads CSARDGAAGQASGTFF. The DNA of the CDR3 is TGCAGTGCTAGAGATGGGGCGGCGGGACAAGCATCGGGGACTTTCTTT.

This clonotype appeared many times. The chain employs TRBV2 and TRBJ2-4; 14 positions match TRBD2. J was trimmed by 5 bases and V by 6 bases; bases with no gene match: 6. CDR1 and CDR2 (germline): SNHLY, FYNNEI. The CDR3 totals 16 residues. CDR3 DNA: TGTGCCAGCAGCAAGGGACTAGCGGGGGTGCAAAACATTCAGTACTTC. Translated: CASSKGLAGVQNIQYF.

The chain couples TRBV6-1 to TRBJ1-1; D ambiguous. This CDR3 has 15 amino acids. V gave up 3 bases and J gave up 1 base, with 12 bases separating them. Germline V lookup: CDR1 MNHNS, CDR2 SASEGT. For the CDR3, the DNA is TGTGCCAGCAGTGATTACCCTTGGAGGAACACTGAAGCTTTCTTT. It specifies CASSDYPWRNTEAFF.

This clonotype has more than one count but fewer than ten. J is TRBJ1-3 and V is TRBV13; D is undetermined. Trimming took off 6 bases at V and 0 bases at J, with 15 bases between the two ends. Germline loops: CDR1 PRHDT, CDR2 FYEKMQ (reference sequence). The length of the CDR3 is 16 residues. The CDR3 protein is CASSKRPPDSGNTIYF. The CDR3 DNA sequence: TGTGCCAGCAGTAAAAGGCCCCCAGACTCTGGAAACACCATATATTTT.

This clonotype was found many times. The V gene is TRBV5-1, the J gene TRBJ2-7; D unresolved. Germline lookup yields CDR1 SGHRS and CDR2 YFSETQ. There are 16 residues in the CDR3. Trimming shortened V by 0 bases and J by 1 base, and 14 bases separated the two germline ends. CDR3 sequence: CASSLAVQVPSYEQYF. CDR3 DNA sequence: TGCGCCAGCAGCTTGGCCGTTCAGGTTCCTTCCTACGAGCAGTACTTC.

At least ten counts were recorded for this clonotype. DNA for the CDR3: TGTGCCAGCAGTCTGGACAGGGGTGTGAACGAGCAGTACTTC. It codes for CASSLDRGVNEQYF. V is TRBV27 and J is TRBJ2-7; 9 bases align to TRBD1. The CDR3 extends over 14 amino acids. V lost 5 bases and J lost 5; bases outside the gene matches: 7. Per the germline V gene, CDR1 is MNHEY and CDR2 is SMNVEV (reference sequence).

The V gene is TRBV5-1, the J gene TRBJ2-5; 13 bases match TRBD2. The junction had 3 bases not matched to a gene; V was cut back by 7 bases and J by 0 bases. Germline V CDR1 and CDR2: SGHRS, YFSETQ. This CDR3 is 15 amino acids long. The CDR3 DNA reads as TGCGCCAGCCTCGGACTAGCGGGGGACCAAGAGACCCAGTACTTC. It is translated as CASLGLAGDQETQYF.

This clonotype was picked up a small number of times. The chain is built from TRBV30 and TRBJ1-1, with D hard to call. Trimming shortened V by 0 bases and J by 0 bases, and 17 bases separated the two germline ends. The CDR3 is 17 residues long. CDR1 GTSNPN and CDR2 SVGIG come from the germline V gene (reference sequence). CDR3 sequence reads: CAWSVLWTSIMNTEAFF. The CDR3 DNA is TGTGCCTGGAGTGTACTGTGGACGTCGATCATGAACACTGAAGCTTTCTTT.

This clonotype was seen many times. This chain joins TRBV29-1 and TRBJ2-7, with D possibly being TRBD1 (6 bases). The CDR3 sequence is 14 residues long. V gave up 6 bases and J gave up 2 bases, with 17 bases separating them. The germline CDR1 and CDR2 sequences are SQVTM and ANQGSEA. CDR3 sequence reads: CSVMLDRITYEQYF. The DNA of the CDR3 is TGCAGCGTGATGTTGGACAGAATCACCTACGAGCAGTACTTC.

This clonotype has at least ten counts. V usage is TRBV7-8 and J usage is TRBJ2-5; 7 positions agree with TRBD1. The germline V gene has CDR1 SGHVS and CDR2 FQNEAQ. Germline trimming cut 1 base from V and 2 bases from J; bases unmatched to any gene: 7. The CDR3 runs to 16 residues. The CDR3 DNA reads TGTGCCAGCAGCTTAGGTGGGACAGCGCTACAAGAGACCCAGTACTTC. Translation: CASSLGGTALQETQYF.

This clonotype turned up a few times. This CDR3 is CASSFGTGLDTQYF. Written as DNA, the CDR3 is TGTGCCAGCAGCTTCGGGACTGGGTTAGATACGCAGTATTTT. The V gene is TRBV7-9, the J gene TRBJ2-3; the D gene is possibly TRBD2 (6 bases). Trimming took off 3 bases at V and 5 bases at J, with 12 bases between the two ends. The CDR3 is made up of 14 amino acids. Germline CDR1 and CDR2: SEHNR and FQNEAQ (reference sequence).

This clonotype has a count of ten or more. This sequence joins TRBV30 and TRBJ2-5, with D maybe TRBD2 (6 bases). CDR1 is GTSNPN, CDR2 SVGIG, per germline (reference sequence). V was shortened by 5 bases and J by 1 base, with 17 bases between the two germline ends. This CDR3 has 15 residues. The CDR3 protein is CAWQKGRQIQETQYF. Written as DNA, the CDR3 is TGTGCCTGGCAAAAAGGGAGGCAAATCCAAGAGACCCAGTACTTC.

This rearrangement joins TRBV4-2 to TRBJ2-5; 7 positions match TRBD1. CDR1 LGHNA and CDR2 YNFKEQ come from the germline V gene. The CDR3 is made up of 14 amino acids. The trim removed 6 bases at V and 2 bases at J, leaving 6 bases unmatched. CDR3: CASRPGTEQETQYF. The DNA for the CDR3 is TGTGCCAGCAGACCCGGGACAGAGCAAGAGACCCAGTACTTC.

This clonotype was detected ten times or more. This chain connects TRBV13 to TRBJ2-7; TRBD1 is a possible D gene (6 bases). Per germline, CDR1 PRHDT and CDR2 FYEKMQ (reference sequence). The CDR3 sequence is 16 residues long. Trimming shortened V by 4 bases and J by 2 bases, and 18 bases separated the two germline ends. In DNA form, the CDR3 reads TGTGCCAGCAGCTCAATGGACAGCATCAAAACCTACGAGCAGTACTTC. This codes for CASSSMDSIKTYEQYF. Based on the CDR3 plus reference TRBV13 and TRBJ2-7, the full variable domain is AAGVIQSPRHLIKEKRETATLKCYPIPRHDTVYWYQQGPGQDPQFLISFYEKMQSDKGSIPDRFSAQQFSDYHSELNMSSLELGDSALYFCASSSMDSIKTYEQYFGPGTRLTVT.

Turning to this clonotype: This sequence may be a read error, since a much larger clone differs from it by one base. This likely comes from a read error, as the CDR3 has no conserved phenylalanine or tryptophan at its end. This chain uses TRBV19 with TRBJ1-1; a possible D gene is TRBD1 (6 bases). CDR3 length: 15 residues. From germline, CDR1 is LNHDA and CDR2 SQIVND (reference sequence). The V and J ends lost 5 bases and 1 base respectively, with 14 bases between them. This chain's CDR3 is CASSLMGGANTEAFV. For the CDR3, the DNA is TGTGCCAGTAGTCTCATGGGGGGGGCGAACACTGAAGCTTTCGTT.

This clonotype was detected ten times or more. The chain couples TRBV28 to TRBJ1-2; D gene uncertain. Looked up from germline, CDR1 is MDHEN and CDR2 is SYDVKM. V was cut by 6 bases and J by 4 bases, with 18 bases left in between. The CDR3 has 15 residues. The CDR3 sequence: CASSLSLIRPYGYTF. The CDR3 region has the DNA TGTGCCAGCAGCCTCTCCCTCATTAGGCCCTATGGCTACACCTTC.